One sample yielded the 4 T cell receptor beta chains listed below, sequenced in a study of shared clonotypes between healthy human individuals. The method was immunoSEQ multiplex PCR; TCRdb's version includes in-frame clones alone and lacks a portion of them. This table has approximately 1.9 million clones, 85% to 95% appearing once. Positive CCR7 selection of CD45RO-negative cells yielded the naive CD8 cells, and terminally differentiated effector memory CD45RA+ cells were excluded. What was sequenced was naive CD8+ T cells from PBMCs. These receptors were taken from a man younger than 30 in good health. Some clones in this sample may be carry-over from other donors' samples.

The chain is built from TRBV2 and TRBJ2-3, with 7 bases fitting TRBD2. CDR1 is SNHLY, CDR2 FYNNEI, per germline. The V gene end was trimmed by 8 bases and the J gene end by 0 bases; junction bases not matched to a gene: 17. This CDR3 comprises 18 residues. The CDR3 protein is CASFTGRASGGSTDTQYF. The CDR3 bases are TGTGCCAGCTTCACCGGTCGGGCTAGCGGAGGTAGCACAGATACGCAGTATTTT.

The V call is TRBV2, the J call TRBJ1-1, with D perhaps matching TRBD1 (5 bases). The CDR3 is 12 amino acids. V lost 3 bases and J lost 8, with 10 bases in between. Germline loops: CDR1 SNHLY, CDR2 FYNNEI. CDR3: CASSEGGGEAFF. The CDR3 region has the DNA TGTGCCAGCAGTGAGGGGGGAGGCGAAGCTTTCTTT.

The chain carries TRBV28 and TRBJ2-3; TRBD2 agrees at 10 bases. This CDR3 spans 15 amino acids. V lost 3 bases, J lost 6 bases, and 6 bases stayed unmatched. CDR1 and CDR2 from the germline V gene are MDHEN and SYDVKM. The CDR3 DNA is TGTGCCAGCAGTTTGCCCAGCGGGAGGGGGGATACGCAGTATTTT. Translated: CASSLPSGRGDTQYF.

The V call is TRBV30, the J call TRBJ2-7; perhaps TRBD1 as D (6 bases). Germline CDR1 GTSNPN, CDR2 SVGIG (reference sequence). The CDR3 consists of 13 residues. The CDR3 DNA reads as TGTGCGCAGAACTTCCGGGACAACTACGAGCAGTACTTC. Its protein product is CAQNFRDNYEQYF.